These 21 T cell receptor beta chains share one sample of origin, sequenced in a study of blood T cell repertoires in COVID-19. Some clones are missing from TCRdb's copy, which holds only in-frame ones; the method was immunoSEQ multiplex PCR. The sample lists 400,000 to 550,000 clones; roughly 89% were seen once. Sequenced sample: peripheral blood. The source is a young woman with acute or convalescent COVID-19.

The CDR3 region has the DNA TGCGCCAGCAGCTTGGCAGCTGGACAGGGCTACGAGCAGTACTTC. This gives the protein CASSLAAGQGYEQYF. J is TRBJ2-7 and V is TRBV5-1, with 8 nucleotides matching TRBD1. V trimming: 0 bases; J trimming: 3 bases; junction bases outside the gene matches: 5. Germline CDR1 SGHRS, CDR2 YFSETQ. The CDR3 totals 15 residues. The full variable domain, completed using reference TRBV5-1 and TRBJ2-7, is KAGVTQTPRYLIKTRGQQVTLSCSPISGHRSVSWYQQTPGQGLQFLFEYFSETQRNKGNFPGRFSGRQFSNSRSEMNVSTLELGDSALYLCASSLAAGQGYEQYFGPGTRLTVT.

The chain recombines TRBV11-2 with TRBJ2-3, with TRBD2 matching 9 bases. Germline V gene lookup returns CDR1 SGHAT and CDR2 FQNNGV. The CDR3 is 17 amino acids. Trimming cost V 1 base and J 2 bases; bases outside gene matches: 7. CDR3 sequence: CASSLAQRGAITDTQYF. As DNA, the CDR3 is TGTGCCAGCAGCTTAGCCCAGCGGGGGGCGATCACAGATACGCAGTATTTT.

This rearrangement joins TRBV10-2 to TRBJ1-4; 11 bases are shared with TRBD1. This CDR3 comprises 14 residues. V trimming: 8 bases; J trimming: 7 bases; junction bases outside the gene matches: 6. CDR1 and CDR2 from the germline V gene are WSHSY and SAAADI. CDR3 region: CASQGDRGFEKLFF. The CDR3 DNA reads TGCGCCAGCCAAGGGGACAGGGGGTTTGAAAAACTGTTTTTT.

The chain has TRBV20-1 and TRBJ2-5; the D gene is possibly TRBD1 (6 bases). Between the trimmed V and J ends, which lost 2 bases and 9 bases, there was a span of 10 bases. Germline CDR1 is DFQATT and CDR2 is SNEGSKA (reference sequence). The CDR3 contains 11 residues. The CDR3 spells CSARHGTPQYF. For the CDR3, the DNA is TGCAGTGCTAGACACGGGACACCCCAGTACTTC.

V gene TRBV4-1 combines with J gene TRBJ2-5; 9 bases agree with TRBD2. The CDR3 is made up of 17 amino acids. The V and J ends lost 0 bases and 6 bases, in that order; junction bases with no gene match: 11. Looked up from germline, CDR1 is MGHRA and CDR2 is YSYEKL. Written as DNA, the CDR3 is TGCGCCAGCAGCCAAGATGGGGCGGGGGGGCGGTTGAAGACCCAGTACTTC. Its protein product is CASSQDGAGGRLKTQYF.

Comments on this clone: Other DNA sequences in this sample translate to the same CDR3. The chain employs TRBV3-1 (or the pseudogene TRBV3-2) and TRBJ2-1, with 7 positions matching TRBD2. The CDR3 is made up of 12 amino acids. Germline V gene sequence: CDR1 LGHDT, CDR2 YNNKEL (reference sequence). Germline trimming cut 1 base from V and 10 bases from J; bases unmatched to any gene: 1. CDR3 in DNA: TGTGCCAGCAGCCAAGTGGGGGGGGAGCAGTTCTTC. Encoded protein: CASSQVGGEQFF.

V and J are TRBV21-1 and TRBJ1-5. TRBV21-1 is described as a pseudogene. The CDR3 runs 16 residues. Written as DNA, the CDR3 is TGTGCCAGCAGCAAAGATCGAGGTGGTGGCAATCAGCCCCAGCATTTT. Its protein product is CASSKDRGGGNQPQHF.

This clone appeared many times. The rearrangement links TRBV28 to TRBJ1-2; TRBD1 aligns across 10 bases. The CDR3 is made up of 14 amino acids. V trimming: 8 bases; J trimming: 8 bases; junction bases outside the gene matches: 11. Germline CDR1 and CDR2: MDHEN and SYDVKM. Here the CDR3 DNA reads TGTGCCAGCGGAGTGGACAGGGGGATTGAAGGCTACACCTTC. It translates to CASGVDRGIEGYTF.

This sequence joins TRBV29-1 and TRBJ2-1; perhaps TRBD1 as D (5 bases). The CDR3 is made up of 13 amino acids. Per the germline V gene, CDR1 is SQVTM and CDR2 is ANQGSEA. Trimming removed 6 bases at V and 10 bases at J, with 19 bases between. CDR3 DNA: TGCAGCGTCTCTCCGACCAGGGTTGGGGAGCAGTTCTTC. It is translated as CSVSPTRVGEQFF.

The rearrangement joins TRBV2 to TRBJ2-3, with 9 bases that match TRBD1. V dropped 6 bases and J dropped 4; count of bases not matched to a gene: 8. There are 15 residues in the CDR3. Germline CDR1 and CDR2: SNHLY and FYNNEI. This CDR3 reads CASSRGTGSPDTQYF. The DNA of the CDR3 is TGTGCCAGCAGCCGCGGGACAGGGTCACCAGATACGCAGTATTTT.

CDR3: CASSLVTRGQETQYF. The CDR3 nucleotides are TGCGCCAGCAGCTTAGTCACGCGGGGGCAAGAGACCCAGTACTTC. The chain has TRBV5-1 and TRBJ2-5; 7 bases map to TRBD2. The germline V gene has CDR1 SGHRS and CDR2 YFSETQ. The CDR3 spans 15 residues. V shed 2 bases, J shed 2 bases, and the junction held 6 bases outside the gene matches.

CDR3 residues: CASSRAGTGVSQSGNTIYF. Written as DNA, the CDR3 is TGTGCCAGCAGCCGAGCCGGGACAGGGGTTAGTCAATCTGGAAACACCATATATTTT. The chain uses TRBV27 and TRBJ1-3, with 10 bases matching TRBD1. V shed 6 bases, J shed 1 base, and the junction held 15 bases outside the gene matches. Germline V gene lookup returns CDR1 MNHEY and CDR2 SMNVEV (reference sequence). This CDR3 is built from 19 residues.

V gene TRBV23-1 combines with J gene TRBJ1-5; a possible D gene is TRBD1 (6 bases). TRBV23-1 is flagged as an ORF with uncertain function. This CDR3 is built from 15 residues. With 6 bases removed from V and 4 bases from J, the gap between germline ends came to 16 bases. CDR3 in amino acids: CASRPVDRPNQPQHF. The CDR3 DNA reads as TGCGCCAGCAGACCGGTCGACAGGCCTAATCAGCCCCAGCATTTT.

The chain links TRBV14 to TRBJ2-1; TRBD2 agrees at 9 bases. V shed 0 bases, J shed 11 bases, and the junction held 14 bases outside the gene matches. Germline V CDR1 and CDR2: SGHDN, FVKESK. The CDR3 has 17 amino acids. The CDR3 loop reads CASSQDPSRGGPEKQFF. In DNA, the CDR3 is TGTGCCAGCAGCCAAGATCCATCGCGGGGGGGCCCAGAGAAGCAGTTCTTC.

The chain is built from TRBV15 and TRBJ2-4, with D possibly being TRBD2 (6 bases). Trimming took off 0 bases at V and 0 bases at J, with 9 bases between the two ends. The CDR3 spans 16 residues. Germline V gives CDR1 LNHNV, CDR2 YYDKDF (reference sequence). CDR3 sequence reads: CATSRDGGSAKNIQYF. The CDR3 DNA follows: TGTGCCACCAGCAGAGATGGGGGGTCAGCCAAAAACATTCAGTACTTC.

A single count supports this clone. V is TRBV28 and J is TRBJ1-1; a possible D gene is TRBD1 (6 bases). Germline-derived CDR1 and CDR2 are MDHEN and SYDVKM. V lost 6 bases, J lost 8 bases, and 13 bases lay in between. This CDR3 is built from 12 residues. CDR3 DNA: TGTGCCAGCAGCCCAGACAGGCAAGAAGCTTTCTTT. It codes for CASSPDRQEAFF.

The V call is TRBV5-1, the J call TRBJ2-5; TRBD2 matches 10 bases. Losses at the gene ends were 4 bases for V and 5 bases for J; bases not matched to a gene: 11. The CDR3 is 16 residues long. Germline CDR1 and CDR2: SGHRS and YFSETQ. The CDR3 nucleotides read TGCGCCAGCAGCGGCGGATTGCTAGCGGGGGAGGAGACCCAGTACTTC. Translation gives CASSGGLLAGEETQYF.

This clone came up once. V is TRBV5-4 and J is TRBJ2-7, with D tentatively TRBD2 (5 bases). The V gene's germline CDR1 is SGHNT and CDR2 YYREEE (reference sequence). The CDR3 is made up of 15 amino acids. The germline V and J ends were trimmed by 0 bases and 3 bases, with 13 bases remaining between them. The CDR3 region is CASSLEGGIYYEQYF. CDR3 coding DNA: TGTGCCAGCAGCTTGGAAGGAGGTATTTACTACGAGCAGTACTTC.

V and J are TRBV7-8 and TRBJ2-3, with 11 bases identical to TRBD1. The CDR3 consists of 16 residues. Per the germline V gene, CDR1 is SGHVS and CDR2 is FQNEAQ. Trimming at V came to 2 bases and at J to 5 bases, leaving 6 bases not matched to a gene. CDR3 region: CASSLWDRGIKDTQYF. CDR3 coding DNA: TGTGCCAGCAGCTTATGGGACAGGGGGATCAAAGATACGCAGTATTTT.

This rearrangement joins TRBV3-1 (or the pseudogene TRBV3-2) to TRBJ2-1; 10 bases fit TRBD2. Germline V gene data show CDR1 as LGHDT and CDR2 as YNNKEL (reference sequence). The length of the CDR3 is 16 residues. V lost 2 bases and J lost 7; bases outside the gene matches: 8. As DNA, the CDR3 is TGTGCCAGCAGCCAACAACTAGCGGGGCTGTGGAATGAGCAGTTCTTC. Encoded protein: CASSQQLAGLWNEQFF.

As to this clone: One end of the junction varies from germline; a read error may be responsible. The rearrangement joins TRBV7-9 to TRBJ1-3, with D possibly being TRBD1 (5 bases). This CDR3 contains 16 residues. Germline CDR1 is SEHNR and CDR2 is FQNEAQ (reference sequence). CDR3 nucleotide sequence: TGTGCCAGCAGCTTAGATAGACAGCGAGGTGGAGACACCATATATTTT. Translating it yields CASSLDRQRGGDTIYF.